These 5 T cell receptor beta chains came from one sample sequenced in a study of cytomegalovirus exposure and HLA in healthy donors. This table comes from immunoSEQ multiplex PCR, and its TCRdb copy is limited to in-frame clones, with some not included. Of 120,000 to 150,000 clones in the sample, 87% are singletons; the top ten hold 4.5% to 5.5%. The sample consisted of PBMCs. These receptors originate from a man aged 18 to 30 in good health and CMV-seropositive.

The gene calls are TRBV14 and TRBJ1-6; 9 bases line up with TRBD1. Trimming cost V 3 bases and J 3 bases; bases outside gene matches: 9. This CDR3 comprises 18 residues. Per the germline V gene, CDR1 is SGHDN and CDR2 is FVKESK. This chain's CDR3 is CASSHRTGTGFYNSPLHF. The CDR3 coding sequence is TGTGCCAGCAGCCATCGCACCGGGACAGGGTTCTATAATTCACCCCTCCACTTT. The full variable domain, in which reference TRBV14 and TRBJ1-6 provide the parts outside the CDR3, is EAGVTQFPSHSVIEKGQTVTLRCDPISGHDNLYWYRRVMGKEIKFLLHFVKESKQDESGMPNNRFLAERTGGTYSTLKVQPAELEDSGVYFCASSHRTGTGFYNSPLHFGNGTRLTVT.

CDR3 region: CASREGPVEAFF. The CDR3 bases are TGTGCCTCCCGGGAAGGGCCCGTTGAAGCTTTCTTT. This chain joins TRBV30 and TRBJ1-1; D gene ambiguous. The CDR3 runs to 12 residues. Germline V lookup: CDR1 GTSNPN, CDR2 SVGIG (reference sequence). V was pared by 7 bases and J by 7 bases, with 16 bases between.

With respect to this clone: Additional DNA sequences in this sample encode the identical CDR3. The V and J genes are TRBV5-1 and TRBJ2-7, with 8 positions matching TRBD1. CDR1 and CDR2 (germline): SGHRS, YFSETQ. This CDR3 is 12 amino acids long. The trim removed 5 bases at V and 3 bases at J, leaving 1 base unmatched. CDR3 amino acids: CASSGQGYEQYF. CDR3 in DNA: TGCGCCAGCAGTGGACAGGGCTACGAGCAGTACTTC.

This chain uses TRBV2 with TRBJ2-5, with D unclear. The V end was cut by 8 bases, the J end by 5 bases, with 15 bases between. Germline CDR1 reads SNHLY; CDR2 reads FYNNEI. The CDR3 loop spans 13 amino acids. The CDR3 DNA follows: TGTGCCAGCTCTCTTTATGCGAGGGAGACCCAGTACTTC. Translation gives CASSLYARETQYF.

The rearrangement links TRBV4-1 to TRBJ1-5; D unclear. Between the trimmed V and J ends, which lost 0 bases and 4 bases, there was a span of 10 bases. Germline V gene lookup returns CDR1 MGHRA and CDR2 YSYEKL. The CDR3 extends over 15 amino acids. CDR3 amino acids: CASSQDPQRNQPQHF. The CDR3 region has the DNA TGCGCCAGCAGCCAAGATCCACAGAGAAATCAGCCCCAGCATTTT.